This TCR beta chain was observed in a study of cytomegalovirus exposure and HLA in healthy donors. Study-wide findings and caveats: A prior analysis recorded that most TCR beta V segments were productive about 87% or about 30% of the time. Immune exposure was documented only through CMV serostatus. Links to common viral pathogens appeared, in a later analysis, for several of the most significant clusters.

Germline CDR1 and CDR2: MDHEN and SYDVKM. This CDR3 is built from 15 residues. V lost 5 bases, J lost 0 bases, and 4 bases stayed unmatched. This clone came up a few times. Its antigen is undetermined. The same CDR3 also results from other DNA sequences found in this sample. It was with 60 Vbeta and 13 Jbeta primers that the PCR ran. TCRdb's copy holds only in-frame clones and misses some; the assay was immunoSEQ multiplex PCR. The profile shows 150,000 to 200,000 clones, around two thirds of them singletons. The rearrangement links TRBV28 to TRBJ2-3; 8 bases fit TRBD1. Sequenced: PBMCs. The source of this sequence is a man younger than 40 in good health and CMV-seropositive. The CDR3 sequence: CASSLGQASTDTQYF. The CDR3 bases are TGTGCCAGCAGTCTGGGACAGGCTAGCACAGATACGCAGTATTTT.